The 7 T cell receptor beta chains in this list originate from one sample, sequenced in a study of CD8 T cells in Susac syndrome. After extraction with the RNeasy kit, about 0.5 to 1 ug of the RNA was reverse transcribed using random hexamers. From the immunoSEQ multiplex PCR reads, TCRdb called clonotypes with MiXCR, one entry per CDR3 protein. Counted here are under 200,000 distinct CDR3 sequences, approximately 94% occurring once; the ten biggest clones make up 0.098%. The sequenced material came from CD4+ T cells from PBMCs. The origin of the receptors is a human donor with Susac syndrome.

Only a few counts were recorded for this clonotype. This sequence joins TRBV9 and TRBJ2-3, with D possibly matching TRBD2 (6 bases). Germline V lookup: CDR1 SGDLS, CDR2 YYNGEE. The CDR3 runs 12 residues. Between the trimmed V and J ends, which lost 8 bases and 5 bases, there was a span of 12 bases. Here the CDR3 reads CASSVRGDTQYF. The CDR3 region has the DNA TGTGCCAGTAGTGTGCGGGGAGATACGCAGTATTTT.

There are a few counts of this clonotype. The chain combines TRBV29-1 with TRBJ2-5; 7 nucleotides line up with TRBD1. CDR1 and CDR2 (germline): SQVTM, ANQGSEA. The CDR3 has 12 residues. The trim removed 4 bases at V and 2 bases at J, leaving 1 base unmatched. The CDR3 sequence: CSVGQGQETQYF. CDR3 nucleotide sequence: TGCAGCGTTGGACAGGGACAAGAGACCCAGTACTTC. Full variable domain (outside the CDR3, taken from reference TRBV29-1 and TRBJ2-5): SAVISQKPSRDICQRGTSLTIQCQVDSQVTMMFWYRQQPGQSLTLIATANQGSEATYESGFVIDKFPISRPNLTFSTLTVSNMSPEDSSIYLCSVGQGQETQYFGPGTRLLVL.

This rearrangement joins TRBV11-2 to TRBJ2-5, with 11 nucleotides matching TRBD1. The V gene's germline CDR1 is SGHAT and CDR2 FQNNGV. CDR3 length: 14 residues. Unmatched junction bases numbered 5, after V lost 6 bases and J lost 5 bases. CDR3 amino acids: CASSWTGGSETQYF. The CDR3 nucleotides read TGTGCCAGCAGTTGGACAGGGGGCTCGGAGACCCAGTACTTC.

The V gene is TRBV24-1, the J gene TRBJ2-7, with D possibly being TRBD1 (5 bases). Trimming took off 9 bases at V and 1 base at J, with 24 bases between the two ends. Germline-derived CDR1 and CDR2 are KGHDR and SFDVKD. This CDR3 comprises 17 residues. The CDR3 sequence is CATFARRVGEGSYEQYF. In DNA, the CDR3 is TGTGCCACCTTCGCCCGAAGAGTAGGGGAAGGGTCCTACGAGCAGTACTTC.

This chain connects TRBV5-1 to TRBJ2-1; 7 nucleotides agree with TRBD1. J was trimmed by 4 bases and V by 4 bases; bases with no gene match: 5. Per germline, CDR1 SGHRS and CDR2 YFSETQ. The CDR3 runs to 14 residues. CDR3 bases: TGCGCCAGCAGCACTCCGGGACAGTACAATGAGCAGTTCTTC. It specifies CASSTPGQYNEQFF.

The chain couples TRBV11-3 to TRBJ2-5; D is uncertain. Trimming pared 6 bases from V and 4 bases from J, leaving 9 bases between. This CDR3 comprises 12 residues. Germline assignment: CDR1 SGHNT and CDR2 YENEEA. The CDR3 loop is CASRGRGETQYF. CDR3 in DNA: TGTGCCAGCAGAGGCCGCGGAGAGACCCAGTACTTC. Complete variable domain (other parts from reference TRBV11-3 and TRBJ2-5): EAGVVQSPRYKIIEKKQPVAFWCNPISGHNTLYWYLQNLGQGPELLIRYENEEAVDDSQLPKDRFSAERLKGVDSTLKIQPAELGDSAVYLCASRGRGETQYFGPGTRLLVL.

The chain is built from TRBV2 and TRBJ2-2; D may be TRBD2 (7 bases). This CDR3 is built from 14 residues. The V gene lost 7 bases and the J gene lost 3 bases, with 12 bases spanning the gap. The germline CDR1 and CDR2 sequences are SNHLY and FYNNEI. CDR3 residues: CASNLRGHTGELFF. CDR3 coding DNA: TGTGCCAGCAATTTGCGGGGGCACACCGGGGAGCTGTTTTTT. The full variable domain, in which reference TRBV2 and TRBJ2-2 provide the parts outside the CDR3, is EPEVTQTPSHQVTQMGQEVILRCVPISNHLYFYWYRQILGQKVEFLVSFYNNEISEKSEIFDDQFSVERPDGSNFTLKIRSTKLEDSAMYFCASNLRGHTGELFFGEGSRLTVL.